These 10 T cell receptor beta chains share one sample of origin, sequenced in a study of T cell repertoires in cytomegalovirus infection (dated by TCRdb to the late 2010s). Instrument on record: Illumina HiSeq 1500. The public sequencing data were trimmed at Q25 with fastp and processed into clonotypes with MiXCR by TCRdb, which kept only in-frame beta chains. CDR3 protein duplicates are merged, each entry listing the most common genes and DNA. The sample table contains roughly 500,000 distinct CDR3 sequences; only one count was recorded for 15% to 20% of them. The biggest ten clones account for about 24% of the sample. The specimen sequenced was CD8+ T cells from PBMCs. These receptors came from a human donor in good health (CMV status not recorded). Some clones in this sample may be carry-over from other donors' samples.

This clonotype was picked up many times. The rearrangement joins TRBV12-5 to TRBJ1-1; D unresolved. Trimming took 2 bases from V and 7 from J, leaving 8 bases between them. Per germline, CDR1 LGHNT and CDR2 FRNRAP. This CDR3 spans 12 amino acids. Here the CDR3 reads CASGLMGGEAFF. The CDR3 nucleotides are TGTGCTAGTGGTTTGATGGGCGGTGAAGCTTTCTTT.

This clonotype was seen a few times. The CDR3 loop reads CAWSVSFRREQYF. CDR3 DNA: TGTGCCTGGAGTGTATCTTTTAGGAGGGAGCAGTACTTC. The chain is built from TRBV30 and TRBJ2-7; TRBD2 is a possible D gene (5 bases). This CDR3 is built from 13 residues. CDR1 and CDR2 from the germline V gene are GTSNPN and SVGIG (reference sequence). The germline V and J ends were trimmed by 0 bases and 7 bases, with 13 bases remaining between them.

This clonotype was detected ten times or more. The rearrangement uses TRBV7-6 and TRBJ2-5; 14 bases fit TRBD2. The CDR3 is 18 residues long. J lost 3 bases, V lost 6 bases, and 12 bases had no gene match. The germline CDR1 and CDR2 sequences are SGHVS and FNYEAQ. The CDR3 nucleotides are TGTGCCAGCAGATCCCGGACTAGCGGGAGGCAACCCGAAGAGACCCAGTACTTC. It specifies CASRSRTSGRQPEETQYF.

The V gene is TRBV20-1, the J gene TRBJ2-7; 8 nucleotides match TRBD2. The CDR3 length is 14 residues. The ends lost 3 bases at V and 5 bases at J; junction bases unmatched: 9. Germline assignment: CDR1 DFQATT and CDR2 SNEGSKA (reference sequence). The CDR3 loop reads CSASPETSVHEQYF. In DNA, the CDR3 is TGCAGTGCTAGCCCGGAGACTAGCGTACACGAGCAGTACTTC.

This clonotype came up many times. The V call is TRBV7-8, the J call TRBJ2-3; 7 bases fit TRBD1. Germline V gives CDR1 SGHVS, CDR2 FQNEAQ. The V gene end was trimmed by 5 bases and the J gene end by 2 bases; junction bases not matched to a gene: 7. This CDR3 comprises 15 residues. CDR3 coding DNA: TGTGCCAGCAGCCAGGGGGATATGGCCACAGATACGCAGTATTTT. This translates into CASSQGDMATDTQYF. The whole variable domain, remainder taken from reference TRBV7-8 and TRBJ2-3, is GAGVSQSPRYKVAKRGQDVALRCDPISGHVSLFWYQQALGQGPEFLTYFQNEAQLDKSGLPSDRFFAERPEGSVSTLKIQRTQQEDSAVYLCASSQGDMATDTQYFGPGTRLTVL.

This clonotype was recorded at least ten times. The V and J genes are TRBV6-5 and TRBJ2-2, with 9 bases matching TRBD2. V dropped 2 bases and J dropped 6; count of bases not matched to a gene: 7. CDR1 and CDR2 (germline): MNHEY, SVGAGI. CDR3 length: 16 amino acids. The CDR3 reads CASSYHSGGGAGELFF. The CDR3, as DNA: TGTGCCAGCAGTTACCATAGCGGGGGAGGCGCCGGGGAGCTGTTTTTT.

This clonotype was seen repeatedly, ten times or more. The chain has TRBV7-3 and TRBJ2-2; a possible D gene is TRBD1 (6 bases). V was shortened by 2 bases and J by 6 bases, with 10 bases between the two germline ends. The CDR3 has 14 residues. The V gene's germline CDR1 is SGHTA and CDR2 FQGTGA. The CDR3 DNA is TGTGCCAGCAGCTTAGGGACAAACGCCGGGGAGCTGTTTTTT. Protein product: CASSLGTNAGELFF.

The rearrangement joins TRBV5-6 to TRBJ1-1; no clear D gene. This CDR3 contains 11 residues. V was clipped by 2 bases and J by 8 bases, with 7 bases between them. CDR1 and CDR2 (germline): SGHDT, YYEEEE. DNA of the CDR3: TGTGCCAGCAGCTTAAACCAGGAAGCTTTCTTT. Its protein product is CASSLNQEAFF.

The sample holds many counts of this clonotype. The J gene is TRBJ2-4, the V gene TRBV11-2; D is possibly TRBD2 (5 bases). V shed 0 bases and J shed 0 bases, with 9 bases lying between them. CDR3 length equals 16 residues. Germline CDR1 and CDR2: SGHAT and FQNNGV. CDR3 coding DNA: TGTGCCAGCAGCTTAGATCGGGGATTAGCCAAAAACATTCAGTACTTC. Its translation is CASSLDRGLAKNIQYF.

This clonotype was observed many times. V is TRBV12-3 or TRBV12-4 and J is TRBJ1-2; no firm D call. The CDR3 has 14 amino acids. The V gene lost 7 bases and the J gene lost 5 bases, with 17 bases spanning the gap. The chain's CDR3 is CASTSRPAGYGYTF. For the CDR3, the DNA is TGTGCCAGCACCTCGAGGCCCGCCGGGTATGGCTACACCTTC.